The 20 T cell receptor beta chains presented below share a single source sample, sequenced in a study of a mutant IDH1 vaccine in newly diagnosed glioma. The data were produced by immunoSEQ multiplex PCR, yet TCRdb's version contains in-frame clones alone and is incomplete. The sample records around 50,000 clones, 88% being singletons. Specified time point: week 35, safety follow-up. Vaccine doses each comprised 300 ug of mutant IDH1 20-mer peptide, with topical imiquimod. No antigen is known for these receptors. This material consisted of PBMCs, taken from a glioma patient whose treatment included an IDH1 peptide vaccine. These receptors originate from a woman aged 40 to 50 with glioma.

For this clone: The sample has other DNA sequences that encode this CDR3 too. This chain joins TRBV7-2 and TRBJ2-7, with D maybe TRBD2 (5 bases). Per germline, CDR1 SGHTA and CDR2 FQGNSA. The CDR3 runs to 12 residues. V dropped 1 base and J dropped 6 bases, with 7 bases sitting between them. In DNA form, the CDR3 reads TGTGCCAGCAGCTTAGTACGGGGCGAGCAGTACTTC. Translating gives CASSLVRGEQYF. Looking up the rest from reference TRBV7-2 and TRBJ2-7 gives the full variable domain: GAGVSQSPSNKVTEKGKDVELRCDPISGHTALYWYRQSLGQGLEFLIYFQGNSAPDKSGLPSDRFSAERTGGSVSTLTIQRTQQEDSAVYLCASSLVRGEQYFGPGTRLTVT.

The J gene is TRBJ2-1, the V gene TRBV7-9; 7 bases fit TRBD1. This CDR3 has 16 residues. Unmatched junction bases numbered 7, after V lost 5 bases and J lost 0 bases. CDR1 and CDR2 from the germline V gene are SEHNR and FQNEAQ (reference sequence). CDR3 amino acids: CASSPSQGSSYNEQFF. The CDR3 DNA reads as TGTGCCAGCAGCCCCTCACAGGGGAGCTCCTACAATGAGCAGTTCTTC.

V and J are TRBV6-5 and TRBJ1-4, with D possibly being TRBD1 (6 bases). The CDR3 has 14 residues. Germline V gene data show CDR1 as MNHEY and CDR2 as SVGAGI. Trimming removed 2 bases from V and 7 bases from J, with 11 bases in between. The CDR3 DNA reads TGTGCCAGCAGTTACGTCAGGGGAGGTGAAAAACTGTTTTTT. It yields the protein CASSYVRGGEKLFF.

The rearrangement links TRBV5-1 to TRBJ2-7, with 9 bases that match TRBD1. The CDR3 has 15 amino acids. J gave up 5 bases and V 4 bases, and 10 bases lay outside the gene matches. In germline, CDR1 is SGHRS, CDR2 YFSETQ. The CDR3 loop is CASSISGTGFDEQYF. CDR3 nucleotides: TGCGCCAGCAGCATATCCGGGACAGGGTTCGACGAGCAGTACTTC.

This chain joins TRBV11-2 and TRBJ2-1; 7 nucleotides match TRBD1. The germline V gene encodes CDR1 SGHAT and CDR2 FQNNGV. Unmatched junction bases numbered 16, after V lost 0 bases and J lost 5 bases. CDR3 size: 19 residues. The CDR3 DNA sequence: TGTGCCAGCAGCTTAGATGGGTTTCGCGCAGGGGGATCTCACAATGAGCAGTTCTTC. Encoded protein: CASSLDGFRAGGSHNEQFF.

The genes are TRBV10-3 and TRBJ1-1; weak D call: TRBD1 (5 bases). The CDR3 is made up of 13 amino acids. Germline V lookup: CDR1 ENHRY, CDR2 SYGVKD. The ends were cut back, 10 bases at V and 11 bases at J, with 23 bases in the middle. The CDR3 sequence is CATQPATQVAAFF. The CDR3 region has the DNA TGTGCCACCCAACCTGCGACACAGGTCGCGGCTTTCTTT.

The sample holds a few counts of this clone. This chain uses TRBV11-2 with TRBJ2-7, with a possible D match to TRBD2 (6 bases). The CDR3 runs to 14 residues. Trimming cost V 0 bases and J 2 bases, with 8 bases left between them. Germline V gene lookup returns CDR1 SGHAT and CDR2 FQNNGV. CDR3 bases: TGTGCCAGCAGCTTAGAGCGGGGCCCCTACGAGCAGTACTTC. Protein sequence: CASSLERGPYEQYF.

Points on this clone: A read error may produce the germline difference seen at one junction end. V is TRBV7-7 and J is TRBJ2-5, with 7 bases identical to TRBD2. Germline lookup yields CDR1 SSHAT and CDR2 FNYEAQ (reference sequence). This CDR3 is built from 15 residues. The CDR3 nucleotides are TGTGCTAGCAGCTTGGGCGGGGGAATCCGGGAGACCCAGTACTTC. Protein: CASSLGGGIRETQYF.

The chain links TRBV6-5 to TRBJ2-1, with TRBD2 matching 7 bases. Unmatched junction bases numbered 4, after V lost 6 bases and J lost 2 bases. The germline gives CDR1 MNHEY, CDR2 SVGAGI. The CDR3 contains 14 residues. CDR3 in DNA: TGTGCCAGCAGCCAGAGCGGGGCCTACAATGAGCAGTTCTTC. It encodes CASSQSGAYNEQFF.

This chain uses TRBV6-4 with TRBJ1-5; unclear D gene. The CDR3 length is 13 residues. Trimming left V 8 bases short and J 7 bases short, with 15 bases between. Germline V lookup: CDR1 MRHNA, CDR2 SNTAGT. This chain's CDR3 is CASAVGAGQPQHF. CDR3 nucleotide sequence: TGTGCCAGCGCGGTAGGCGCGGGCCAGCCCCAGCATTTT.

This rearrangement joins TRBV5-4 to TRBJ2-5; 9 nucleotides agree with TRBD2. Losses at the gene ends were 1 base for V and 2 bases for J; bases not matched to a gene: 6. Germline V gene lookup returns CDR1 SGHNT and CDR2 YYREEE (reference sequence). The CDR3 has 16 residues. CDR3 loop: CASSLSRGGEQETQYF. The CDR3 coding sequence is TGTGCCAGCAGCTTGTCTCGCGGGGGGGAACAAGAGACCCAGTACTTC.

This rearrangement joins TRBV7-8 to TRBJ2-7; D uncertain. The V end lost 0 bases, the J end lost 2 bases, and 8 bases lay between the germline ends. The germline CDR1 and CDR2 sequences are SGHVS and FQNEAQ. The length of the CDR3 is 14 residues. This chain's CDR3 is CASSLAARTYEQYF. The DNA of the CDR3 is TGTGCCAGCAGCTTAGCGGCCAGGACCTACGAGCAGTACTTC.

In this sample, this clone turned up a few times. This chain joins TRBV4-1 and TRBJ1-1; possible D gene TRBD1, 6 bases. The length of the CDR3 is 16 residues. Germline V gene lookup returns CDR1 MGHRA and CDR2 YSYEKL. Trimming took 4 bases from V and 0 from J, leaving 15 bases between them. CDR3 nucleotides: TGCGCCAGCAGCCCTCGCTGGACAGCAGTGAACACTGAAGCTTTCTTT. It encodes CASSPRWTAVNTEAFF.

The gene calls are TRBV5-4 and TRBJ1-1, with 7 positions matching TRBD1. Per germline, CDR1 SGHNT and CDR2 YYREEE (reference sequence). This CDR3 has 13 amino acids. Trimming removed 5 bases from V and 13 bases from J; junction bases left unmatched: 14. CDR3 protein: CASSPDLDRAGFF. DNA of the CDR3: TGTGCCAGCAGTCCCGACCTCGACAGGGCTGGTTTCTTT.

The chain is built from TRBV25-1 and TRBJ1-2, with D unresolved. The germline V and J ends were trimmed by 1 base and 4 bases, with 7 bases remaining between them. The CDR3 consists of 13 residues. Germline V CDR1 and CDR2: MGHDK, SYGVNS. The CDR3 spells CASSESNGYGYTF. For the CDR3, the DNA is TGTGCCAGCAGTGAATCCAACGGCTATGGCTACACCTTC.

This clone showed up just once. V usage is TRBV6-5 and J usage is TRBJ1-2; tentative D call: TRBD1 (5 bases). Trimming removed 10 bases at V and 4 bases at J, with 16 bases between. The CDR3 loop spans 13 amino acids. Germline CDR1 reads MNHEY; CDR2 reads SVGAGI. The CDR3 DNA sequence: TGTGCCACTAAAACGGGCGGGGGCTATGGCTACACCTTC. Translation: CATKTGGGYGYTF.

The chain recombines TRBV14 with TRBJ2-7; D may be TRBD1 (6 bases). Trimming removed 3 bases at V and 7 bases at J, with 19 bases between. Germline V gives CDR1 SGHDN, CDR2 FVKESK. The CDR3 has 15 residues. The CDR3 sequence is CASSHLGHSLEEQYF. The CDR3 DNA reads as TGTGCCAGCAGCCATTTGGGACACAGCCTTGAGGAGCAGTACTTC.

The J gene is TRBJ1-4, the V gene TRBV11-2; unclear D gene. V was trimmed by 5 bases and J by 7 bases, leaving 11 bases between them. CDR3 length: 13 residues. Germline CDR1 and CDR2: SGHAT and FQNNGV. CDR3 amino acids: CASSISSAEKLFF. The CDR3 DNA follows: TGTGCCAGCAGCATAAGTTCCGCTGAAAAACTGTTTTTT.

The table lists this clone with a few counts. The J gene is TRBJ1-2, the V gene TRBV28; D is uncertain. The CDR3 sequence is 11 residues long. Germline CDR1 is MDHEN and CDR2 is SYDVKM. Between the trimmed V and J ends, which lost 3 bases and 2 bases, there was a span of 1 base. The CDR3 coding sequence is TGTGCCAGCAGTTTGAACTATGGCTACACCTTC. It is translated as CASSLNYGYTF.

The CDR3 region is CASSPGQAINEKLFF. The CDR3 nucleotides are TGTGCCAGCAGCCCCGGACAGGCGATAAATGAAAAACTGTTTTTT. This rearrangement joins TRBV6-5 to TRBJ1-4; TRBD1 matches at 7 bases. The CDR3 covers 15 residues. Germline V gene lookup returns CDR1 MNHEY and CDR2 SVGAGI. Trimming cost V 6 bases and J 5 bases; bases outside gene matches: 9.